This T cell receptor beta chain comes out of a study of response to subunit inactivated influenza vaccine. The CDR3 contains 14 residues. V dropped 4 bases and J dropped 3 bases, with 13 bases sitting between them. Germline V gene lookup returns CDR1 DFQATT and CDR2 SNEGSKA (reference sequence). Study-wide findings and caveats: After each seasonal influenza vaccination, few new T cells are recruited, the authors suggested.

TCRdb itself ran the RT-PCR reads through MiXCR, one entry per CDR3 protein. This sample has 400,000 to 650,000 distinct CDR3 sequences; around 7.7% occur once, and the top ten carry 13%. There are a few counts of this clonotype. What it binds is not known. The sequencing used PBMCs from blood, collected less than 30 months after vaccination. The chain joins TRBV20-1 to TRBJ1-3; no definite D call. This TCR came from a man between 50 and 75 years old who received an inactivated influenza vaccine. The CDR3 is CSAKAVTVGNTIYF. CDR3 in DNA: TGCAGTGCTAAGGCCGTAACGGTTGGAAACACCATATATTTT.